This T cell receptor (beta chain) was observed in a study of beta chain features in type 1 diabetes. Study summary: In all, some 100,000,000 sorted cells from all samples were analyzed. Whole-study results and caveats: When Type 1 diabetes patients were examined, their TCRB CDR3s proved moderately but significantly shorter in all four CD4+ subsets.

CDR1 and CDR2 from the germline V gene are MGHDK and SYGVNS. The CDR3 totals 14 residues. V was trimmed by 4 bases and J by 6 bases, leaving 14 bases between them. The isolated RNA, all of it, was reverse transcribed, so expressed TCRB transcripts were what got sequenced. Using immunoSEQ multiplex PCR, the repertoire was profiled, and TCRdb retains in-frame clones only, with some absent. The sample lists 200,000 to 300,000 clones, around 9.9% occurring once. Concerning this clone: The antigen remains unidentified.

A sort by CD45RO/CCR7/CD25/CD127/CD95/CD27 yielded CD4+ naive, central memory, regulatory and stem cell-like memory cells. The source of this sequence is a man aged 25-40 years with type 1 diabetes. The rearrangement links TRBV25-1 to TRBJ2-3; weak D call: TRBD2 (5 bases). Source material: naive CD4+ T cells from blood. CDR3 in amino acids: CASSGTDLTDTQYF. The CDR3 bases are TGTGCCAGCAGTGGGACTGATTTGACTGATACGCAGTATTTT.